The 29 T cell receptor beta chains below were found in one sample sequenced in a study of T cell responses to AZD1222 COVID-19 vaccine. The repertoire was sequenced with immunoSEQ multiplex PCR; TCRdb's copy has only in-frame clones and lacks some. The sample lists some 150,000 clones, around nine tenths occurring once. The material was peripheral blood, obtained on day 0 of AZD1222 vaccination. These receptor sequences come from an adult in good health.

This clone was seen only a few times. The identical CDR3 is also encoded by other nucleotide sequences in the sample. V gene TRBV12-3 or TRBV12-4 combines with J gene TRBJ2-5, with D unclear. The CDR3 is 11 amino acids. V shed 1 base and J shed 5 bases, with 2 bases lying between them. Here the CDR3 DNA reads TGTGCCAGCAGTTTAGGGGAGACCCAGTACTTC. Protein product: CASSLGETQYF.

The genes are TRBV27 and TRBJ2-1, with 13 bases lining up with TRBD2. Germline V gene sequence: CDR1 MNHEY, CDR2 SMNVEV (reference sequence). CDR3 size: 16 residues. The V and J ends lost 5 bases and 7 bases, in that order; junction bases with no gene match: 8. The CDR3 DNA reads as TGTGCCAGCAGTAAGAGACTAGCGGGGGGTCTAAATGAGCAGTTCTTC. Translation gives CASSKRLAGGLNEQFF.

The V gene is TRBV7-2, the J gene TRBJ2-7; D may match TRBD1 or TRBD2 (5 bases each). The V gene lost 4 bases and the J gene lost 0 bases, with 19 bases spanning the gap. This CDR3 contains 17 residues. The germline CDR1 and CDR2 sequences are SGHTA and FQGNSA. The CDR3 sequence is CASSSRGPGQSSYEQYF. CDR3 DNA: TGTGCCAGCAGCTCCCGGGGCCCAGGCCAGAGCTCCTACGAGCAGTACTTC.

The chain has TRBV4-2 and TRBJ2-2; D gene ambiguous. V shed 3 bases and J shed 0 bases, with 11 bases lying between them. CDR1 LGHNA and CDR2 YNFKEQ come from the germline V gene. The CDR3 runs 16 residues. The CDR3 loop is CASSHPGRTNTGELFF. CDR3 nucleotide sequence: TGTGCCAGCAGCCATCCCGGACGGACGAACACCGGGGAGCTGTTTTTT.

CDR3 in DNA: TGTGCCAGCAGCAGCAGGGTTGGGGATGAAGCTTTCTTT. The encoded protein is CASSSRVGDEAFF. V usage is TRBV11-2 and J usage is TRBJ1-1, with D possibly being TRBD1 (5 bases). Germline assignment: CDR1 SGHAT and CDR2 FQNNGV. V shed 5 bases and J shed 7 bases, with 14 bases lying between them. The CDR3 has 13 residues.

The chain joins TRBV7-9 to TRBJ2-5, with 9 bases aligning to TRBD2. CDR3 length: 15 residues. Germline V gives CDR1 SEHNR, CDR2 FQNEAQ (reference sequence). The V segment lost 2 bases and the J segment 5 bases; nucleotides outside the gene matches: 6. This chain's CDR3 is CASSLSPSGDETQYF. Written as DNA, the CDR3 is TGTGCCAGCAGCTTATCACCTAGCGGGGATGAGACCCAGTACTTC.

This rearrangement joins TRBV28 to TRBJ2-7; 7 bases fit TRBD1. The CDR3 spans 14 residues. J gave up 5 bases and V 6 bases, and 10 bases lay outside the gene matches. Germline values: CDR1 MDHEN, CDR2 SYDVKM. CDR3 DNA: TGTGCCAGCAGCCCCGGACAGGTTTACCACGAGCAGTACTTC. Its translation: CASSPGQVYHEQYF.

This clone was seen only once. This chain uses TRBV7-6 with TRBJ1-3, with D possibly matching TRBD1 (5 bases). Trimming cost V 0 bases and J 0 bases, with 21 bases left between them. The CDR3 consists of 20 residues. CDR1 is SGHVS and CDR2 is FNYEAQ in the germline V gene. The CDR3 DNA reads as TGTGCCAGCAGCTTAGCATGGGGCAGGGCTCAACGAGGCTCTGGAAACACCATATATTTT. Encoded protein: CASSLAWGRAQRGSGNTIYF.

This clone has a single count. The chain couples TRBV9 to TRBJ1-5; 7 nucleotides match TRBD1. This CDR3 is 14 amino acids long. V dropped 0 bases and J dropped 3; count of bases not matched to a gene: 0. Per the germline V gene, CDR1 is SGDLS and CDR2 is YYNGEE. CDR3 sequence reads: CASSVEGANQPQHF. CDR3 in DNA: TGTGCCAGCAGCGTAGAGGGGGCCAATCAGCCCCAGCATTTT.

V gene TRBV19 combines with J gene TRBJ1-5, with D unresolved. The CDR3 sequence is 15 residues long. Trimming stripped 11 bases from V and 1 base from J, with 18 bases between. CDR1 LNHDA and CDR2 SQIVND come from the germline V gene (reference sequence). CDR3 sequence (DNA): TGTGCCTCCCTCCCGTGGGCTCTGAGCAATCAGCCCCAGCATTTT. Amino acid sequence: CASLPWALSNQPQHF.

This chain links TRBV19 with TRBJ1-4, with D hard to call. Trimming shortened V by 3 bases and J by 5 bases, and 10 bases separated the two germline ends. The CDR3 covers 14 residues. Germline CDR1 reads LNHDA; CDR2 reads SQIVND (reference sequence). The CDR3 bases are TGTGCCAGTAGTATGATAGCGGGGAATGAAAAACTGTTTTTT. This sequence encodes CASSMIAGNEKLFF.

This clone was recorded only once. This rearrangement joins TRBV24-1 to TRBJ1-5, with TRBD1 matching over 7 bases. Trimming took 4 bases from V and 4 from J; bases not matched to a gene: 6. This CDR3 contains 15 residues. CDR1 and CDR2 from the germline V gene are KGHDR and SFDVKD. CDR3: CATSDRQGGNQPQHF. The CDR3 region has the DNA TGTGCCACCAGTGACCGACAGGGAGGGAATCAGCCCCAGCATTTT.

The table lists this clone with a few counts. The rearrangement joins TRBV28 to TRBJ1-2; D remains unclear. V was clipped by 4 bases and J by 8 bases, with 17 bases between them. The CDR3 covers 14 residues. Germline V gene lookup returns CDR1 MDHEN and CDR2 SYDVKM. In DNA form, the CDR3 reads TGTGCCAGCAGTTCTCCCGGGTCGCCCGAGGGCTACACCTTC. It is translated as CASSSPGSPEGYTF.

The rearrangement links TRBV5-4 to TRBJ2-7, with 7 bases aligning to TRBD2. CDR3 length: 13 residues. V shed 2 bases and J 3 bases; nucleotides not matched to a gene: 2. Germline V gene sequence: CDR1 SGHNT, CDR2 YYREEE (reference sequence). The CDR3 bases are TGTGCCAGCAGCTTTGGCGGGAGCTACGAGCAGTACTTC. It codes for CASSFGGSYEQYF.

This chain's CDR3 is CASSLTLAGGPYNEQFF. DNA of the CDR3: TGTGCCAGCAGTTTAACTCTAGCGGGAGGACCGTACAATGAGCAGTTCTTC. This sequence joins TRBV28 and TRBJ2-1; 11 nucleotides match TRBD2. The germline V gene encodes CDR1 MDHEN and CDR2 SYDVKM. After removal of 2 bases from V and 4 bases from J, the junction contained 7 bases not matched to a gene. The CDR3 has 17 residues.

J is TRBJ2-1 and V is TRBV7-2; D perhaps matches TRBD2 (6 bases). V was trimmed by 2 bases and J by 9 bases, leaving 11 bases between them. CDR3 length equals 13 residues. Germline-derived CDR1 and CDR2 are SGHTA and FQGNSA. In DNA, the CDR3 is TGTGCCAGCAGCTTACGCCCCGGGGGTGAGCAGTTCTTC. Amino acids: CASSLRPGGEQFF. The variable domain in full, completed from reference TRBV7-2 and TRBJ2-1, reads GAGVSQSPSNKVTEKGKDVELRCDPISGHTALYWYRQSLGQGLEFLIYFQGNSAPDKSGLPSDRFSAERTGGSVSTLTIQRTQQEDSAVYLCASSLRPGGEQFFGPGTRLTVL.

This clone was seen once. The rearrangement joins TRBV4-2 to TRBJ2-3; D may be TRBD2 (7 bases). Germline V gives CDR1 LGHNA, CDR2 YNFKEQ. The V end was cut by 4 bases, the J end by 1 base, with 18 bases between. CDR3 size: 17 residues. Written as DNA, the CDR3 is TGTGCCAGCAGCCCTTCAAAGGGGGGGATGGGCACAGATACGCAGTATTTT. Its protein product is CASSPSKGGMGTDTQYF.

CDR3 coding DNA: TGTGCCAGCAGCTTAGCCTCTAACTATGGCTACACCTTC. Encoded protein: CASSLASNYGYTF. J is TRBJ1-2 and V is TRBV7-9; D is unclear. CDR1 is SEHNR, CDR2 FQNEAQ, per germline (reference sequence). The ends were cut back, 0 bases at V and 0 bases at J, with 2 bases in the middle. This CDR3 spans 13 amino acids.

This clone was seen once. The rearrangement links TRBV6-6 to TRBJ1-6; possibly TRBD1 for D (6 bases). Trimming pared 6 bases from V and 7 bases from J, leaving 19 bases between. CDR1 and CDR2 from the germline V gene are MNHNY and SVGAGI (reference sequence). CDR3 length: 16 residues. The CDR3 sequence is CASSPGGGGGNSPLHF. CDR3 nucleotides: TGTGCCAGCAGCCCGGGGGGAGGGGGTGGGAATTCACCCCTCCACTTT.

On this clone itself: Germline and junction disagree at one end, which may indicate a read error. In the same sample, other DNA sequences code for this CDR3. CDR3 region: CASSLALAGADEQFF. The CDR3, as DNA: TGCGCCAGCAGCTTAGCACTAGCGGGAGCCGATGAGCAGTTCTTC. The chain joins TRBV11-2 to TRBJ2-1; TRBD2 matches at 11 bases. The CDR3 runs to 15 residues. Germline assignment: CDR1 SGHAT and CDR2 FQNNGV. The full variable domain, its missing parts supplied by reference TRBV11-2 and TRBJ2-1, is EAGVAQSPRYKIIEKRQSVAFWCNPISGHATLYWYQQILGQGPKLLIQFQNNGVVDDSQLPKDRFSAERLKGVDSTLKIQPAKLEDSAVYLCASSLALAGADEQFFGPGTRLTVL.

This rearrangement joins TRBV14 to TRBJ2-7; 10 bases align to TRBD2. The CDR3 has 16 amino acids. Germline lookup yields CDR1 SGHDN and CDR2 FVKESK. Unmatched junction bases numbered 11, after V lost 5 bases and J lost 4 bases. The CDR3 DNA is TGTGCCAGCAGCTCTAATCTAGCGGGAGACCCTTACGAGCAGTACTTC. Amino acids: CASSSNLAGDPYEQYF.

The V call is TRBV19, the J call TRBJ1-6; D gene unclear. Trimming took off 10 bases at V and 8 bases at J, with 18 bases between the two ends. CDR3 length: 14 amino acids. Germline V gene sequence: CDR1 LNHDA, CDR2 SQIVND (reference sequence). The CDR3 DNA reads as TGTGCCACCTCCCGTAGGCCTGGGGATTCACCCCTCCACTTT. Translating it yields CATSRRPGDSPLHF.

The chain uses TRBV5-6 and TRBJ2-7, with TRBD2 identical over 9 bases. The CDR3 totals 14 residues. Germline CDR1 reads SGHDT; CDR2 reads YYEEEE. Germline trimming cut 3 bases from V and 2 bases from J; bases unmatched to any gene: 3. Here the CDR3 DNA reads TGTGCCAGCAGCTCGACTAGCGGCCCCTACGAGCAGTACTTC. Its translation is CASSSTSGPYEQYF.

V gene TRBV9 combines with J gene TRBJ2-1; D is ambiguous. The CDR3 spans 13 residues. Germline values: CDR1 SGDLS, CDR2 YYNGEE. V lost 0 bases and J 4 bases, leaving 5 bases between the germline ends. CDR3 coding DNA: TGTGCCAGCAGCGTAGCCGAGTACAATGAGCAGTTCTTC. The encoded protein is CASSVAEYNEQFF.

The chain has TRBV5-4 and TRBJ2-1, with 11 bases that match TRBD1. The CDR3 is made up of 13 amino acids. V lost 3 bases and J lost 10; bases outside the gene matches: 3. CDR1 is SGHNT, CDR2 YYREEE, per germline (reference sequence). DNA for the CDR3: TGTGCCAGCAGCTGGGGACAGGGGGGGGAGCAGTTCTTC. Protein: CASSWGQGGEQFF.

This clone was recorded only once. This chain connects TRBV28 to TRBJ1-1, with D possibly TRBD1 on 5 matching bases. Looked up from germline, CDR1 is MDHEN and CDR2 is SYDVKM. This CDR3 spans 16 amino acids. V lost 6 bases to trimming and J lost 0 bases, with 17 bases between them. The CDR3 loop reads CASSIPATVLNTEAFF. In DNA form, the CDR3 reads TGTGCCAGCAGCATTCCCGCGACAGTCCTGAACACTGAAGCTTTCTTT.

The chain combines TRBV5-8 with TRBJ2-1; the D gene is possibly TRBD1 (6 bases). Trimming shortened V by 3 bases and J by 10 bases, and 11 bases separated the two germline ends. Germline V lookup: CDR1 SGHTS, CDR2 YDEGEE. The CDR3 consists of 12 residues. Here the CDR3 DNA reads TGTGCCAGCAGCTCCTACAGGGACGAGCAGTTCTTC. The encoded protein is CASSSYRDEQFF.

This clone appeared once. This chain links TRBV7-9 with TRBJ2-3; 7 nucleotides agree with TRBD2. The germline gives CDR1 SEHNR, CDR2 FQNEAQ (reference sequence). There are 17 residues in the CDR3. V trimming: 3 bases; J trimming: 2 bases; junction bases outside the gene matches: 11. CDR3 in DNA: TGTGCCAGCAGCTTTGGGTCTACTAGCGCAGTCACAGATACGCAGTATTTT. This encodes CASSFGSTSAVTDTQYF. Variable domain in full (rest from reference TRBV7-9 and TRBJ2-3): DTGVSQNPRHKITKRGQNVTFRCDPISEHNRLYWYRQTLGQGPEFLTYFQNEAQLEKSRLLSDRFSAERPKGSFSTLEIQRTEQGDSAMYLCASSFGSTSAVTDTQYFGPGTRLTVL.

The rearrangement uses TRBV5-1 and TRBJ2-7; D unclear. V was cut by 5 bases and J by 1 base, with 10 bases left in between. CDR3 length: 13 amino acids. Germline loops: CDR1 SGHRS, CDR2 YFSETQ. DNA of the CDR3: TGCGCCAGCAGTAGAGAAGGGTCCTACGAGCAGTACTTC. It is translated as CASSREGSYEQYF.